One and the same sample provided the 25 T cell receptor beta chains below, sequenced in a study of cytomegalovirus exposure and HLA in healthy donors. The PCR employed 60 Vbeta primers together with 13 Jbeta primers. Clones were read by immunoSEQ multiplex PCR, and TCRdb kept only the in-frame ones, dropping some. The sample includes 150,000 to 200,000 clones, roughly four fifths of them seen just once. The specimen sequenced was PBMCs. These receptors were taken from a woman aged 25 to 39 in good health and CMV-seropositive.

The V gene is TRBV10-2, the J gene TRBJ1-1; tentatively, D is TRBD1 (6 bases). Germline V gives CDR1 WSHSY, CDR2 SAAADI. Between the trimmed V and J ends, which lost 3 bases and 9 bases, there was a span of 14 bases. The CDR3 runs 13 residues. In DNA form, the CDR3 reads TGCGCCAGCAGTGATACCGTGGGGGGGCAAGCTTTCTTT. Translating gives CASSDTVGGQAFF.

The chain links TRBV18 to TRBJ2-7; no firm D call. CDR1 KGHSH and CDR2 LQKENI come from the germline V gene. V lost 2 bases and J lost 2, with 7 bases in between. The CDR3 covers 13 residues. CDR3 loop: CASSPAETYEQYF. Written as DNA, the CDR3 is TGTGCCAGCTCACCAGCTGAGACCTACGAGCAGTACTTC.

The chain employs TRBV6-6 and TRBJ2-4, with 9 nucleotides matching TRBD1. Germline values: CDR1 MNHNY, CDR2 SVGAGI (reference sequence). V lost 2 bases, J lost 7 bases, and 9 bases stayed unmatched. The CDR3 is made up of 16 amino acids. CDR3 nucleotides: TGTGCCAGCAGTTACGAACCGGGACAGGGTAGTAACATTCAGTACTTC. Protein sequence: CASSYEPGQGSNIQYF.

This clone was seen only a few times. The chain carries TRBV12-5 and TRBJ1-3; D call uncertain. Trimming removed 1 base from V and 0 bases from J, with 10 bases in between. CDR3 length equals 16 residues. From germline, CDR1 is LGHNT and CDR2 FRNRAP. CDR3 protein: CASGLDTQISGNTIYF. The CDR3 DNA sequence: TGTGCTAGTGGTTTGGACACACAGATCTCTGGAAACACCATATATTTT.

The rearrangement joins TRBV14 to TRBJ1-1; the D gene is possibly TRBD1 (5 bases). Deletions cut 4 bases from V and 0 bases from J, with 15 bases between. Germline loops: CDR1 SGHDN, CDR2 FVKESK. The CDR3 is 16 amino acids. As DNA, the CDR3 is TGTGCCAGCAGCCCCTATTTGACAGTCTTGAACACTGAAGCTTTCTTT. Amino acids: CASSPYLTVLNTEAFF.

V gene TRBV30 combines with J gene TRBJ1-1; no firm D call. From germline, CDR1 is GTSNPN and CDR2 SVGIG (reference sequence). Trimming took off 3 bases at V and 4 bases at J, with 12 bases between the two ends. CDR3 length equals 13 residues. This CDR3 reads CAWSPGLGTEAFF. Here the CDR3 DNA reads TGTGCCTGGAGCCCAGGTTTGGGCACTGAAGCTTTCTTT.

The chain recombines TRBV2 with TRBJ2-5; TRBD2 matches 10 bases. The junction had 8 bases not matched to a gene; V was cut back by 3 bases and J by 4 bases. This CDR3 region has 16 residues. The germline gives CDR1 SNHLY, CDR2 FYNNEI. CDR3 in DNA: TGTGCCAGCAGTGACTTTCGAGCGGGGGGGTTAGAGACCCAGTACTTC. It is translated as CASSDFRAGGLETQYF. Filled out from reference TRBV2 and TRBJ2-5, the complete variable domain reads EPEVTQTPSHQVTQMGQEVILRCVPISNHLYFYWYRQILGQKVEFLVSFYNNEISEKSEIFDDQFSVERPDGSNFTLKIRSTKLEDSAMYFCASSDFRAGGLETQYFGPGTRLLVL.

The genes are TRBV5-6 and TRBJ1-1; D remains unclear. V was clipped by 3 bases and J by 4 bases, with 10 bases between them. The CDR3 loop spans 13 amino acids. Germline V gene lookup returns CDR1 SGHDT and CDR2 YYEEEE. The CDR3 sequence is CASSSVSGTEAFF. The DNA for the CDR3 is TGTGCCAGCAGCTCCGTTTCGGGCACTGAAGCTTTCTTT.

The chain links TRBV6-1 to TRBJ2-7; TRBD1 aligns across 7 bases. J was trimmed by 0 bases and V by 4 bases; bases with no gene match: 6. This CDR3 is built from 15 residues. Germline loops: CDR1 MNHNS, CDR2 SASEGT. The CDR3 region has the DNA TGTGCCAGCAGTGTGGGACGACAGGGCTCCTACGAGCAGTACTTC. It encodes CASSVGRQGSYEQYF.

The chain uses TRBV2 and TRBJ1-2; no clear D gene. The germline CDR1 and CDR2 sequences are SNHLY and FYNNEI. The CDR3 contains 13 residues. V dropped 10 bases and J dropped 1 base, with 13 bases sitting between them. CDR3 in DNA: TGTGCCACCCTTTCCGGGAGTAACTATGGCTACACCTTC. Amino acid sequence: CATLSGSNYGYTF.

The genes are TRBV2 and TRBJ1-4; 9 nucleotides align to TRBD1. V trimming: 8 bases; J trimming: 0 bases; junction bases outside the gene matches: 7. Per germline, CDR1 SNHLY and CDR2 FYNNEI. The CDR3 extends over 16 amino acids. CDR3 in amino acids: CASGTGGSTTNEKLFF. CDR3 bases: TGTGCCAGCGGTACAGGGGGCTCCACAACTAATGAAAAACTGTTTTTT.

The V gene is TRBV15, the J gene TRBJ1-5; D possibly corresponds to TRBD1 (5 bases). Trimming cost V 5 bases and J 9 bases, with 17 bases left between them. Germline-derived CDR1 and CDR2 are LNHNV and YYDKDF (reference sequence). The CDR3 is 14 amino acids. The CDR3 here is CATSPVWGEMPQHF. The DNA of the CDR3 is TGTGCCACCAGCCCCGTGTGGGGGGAAATGCCCCAGCATTTT.

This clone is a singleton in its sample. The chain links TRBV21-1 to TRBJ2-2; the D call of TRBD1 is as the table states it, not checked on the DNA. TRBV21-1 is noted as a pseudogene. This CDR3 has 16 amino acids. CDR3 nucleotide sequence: TGTGCCAGCAGCGAGGACAGGGTTCGGTACACCGGGGAGCTGTTTTTT. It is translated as CASSEDRVRYTGELFF.

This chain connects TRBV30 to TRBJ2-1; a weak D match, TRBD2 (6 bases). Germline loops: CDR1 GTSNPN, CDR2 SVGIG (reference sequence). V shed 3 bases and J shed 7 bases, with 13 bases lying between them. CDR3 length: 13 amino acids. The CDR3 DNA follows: TGTGCCTGGAGGGGGGAGGTCAGGAATGAGCAGTTCTTC. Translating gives CAWRGEVRNEQFF. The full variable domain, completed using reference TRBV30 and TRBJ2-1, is SQTIHQWPATLVQPVGSPLSLECTVEGTSNPNLYWYRQAAGRGLQLLFYSVGIGQISSEVPQNLSASRPQDRQFILSSKKLLLSDSGFYLCAWRGEVRNEQFFGPGTRLTVL.

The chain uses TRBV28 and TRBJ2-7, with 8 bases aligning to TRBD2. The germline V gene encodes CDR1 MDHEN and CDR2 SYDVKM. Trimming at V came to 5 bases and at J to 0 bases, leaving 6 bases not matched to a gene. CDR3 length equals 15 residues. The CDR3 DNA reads TGTGCCAGCAGTCTCGGCGGGAGGCCCTCCTACGAGCAGTACTTC. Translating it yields CASSLGGRPSYEQYF.

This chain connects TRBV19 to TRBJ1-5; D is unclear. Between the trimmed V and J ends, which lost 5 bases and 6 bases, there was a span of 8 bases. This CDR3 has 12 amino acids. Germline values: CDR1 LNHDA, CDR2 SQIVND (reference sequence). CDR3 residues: CASSVRGQPQHF. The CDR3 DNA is TGTGCCAGTAGTGTCAGAGGTCAGCCCCAGCATTTT.

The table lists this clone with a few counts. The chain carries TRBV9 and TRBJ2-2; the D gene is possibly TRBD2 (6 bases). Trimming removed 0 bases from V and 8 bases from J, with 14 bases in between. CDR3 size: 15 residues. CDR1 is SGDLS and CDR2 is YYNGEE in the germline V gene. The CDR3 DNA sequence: TGTGCCAGCAGCGTAGGAGACCTAGCGACTGGGGAGCTGTTTTTT. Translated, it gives CASSVGDLATGELFF.

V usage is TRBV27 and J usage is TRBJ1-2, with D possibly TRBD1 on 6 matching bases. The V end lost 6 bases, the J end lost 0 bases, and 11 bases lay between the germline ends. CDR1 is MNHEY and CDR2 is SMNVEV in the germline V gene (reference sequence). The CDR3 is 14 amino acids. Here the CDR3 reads CASSVQGSNYGYTF. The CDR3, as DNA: TGTGCCAGCAGCGTACAGGGTTCTAACTATGGCTACACCTTC.

The chain's CDR3 is CASKWDTPGSNTQYF. CDR3 DNA: TGTGCCAGCAAATGGGACACCCCAGGGTCAAATACGCAGTATTTT. This chain uses TRBV27 with TRBJ2-3; D might be TRBD1 (6 bases). The V gene lost 7 bases and the J gene lost 7 bases, with 21 bases spanning the gap. Per the germline V gene, CDR1 is MNHEY and CDR2 is SMNVEV (reference sequence). The CDR3 covers 15 residues.

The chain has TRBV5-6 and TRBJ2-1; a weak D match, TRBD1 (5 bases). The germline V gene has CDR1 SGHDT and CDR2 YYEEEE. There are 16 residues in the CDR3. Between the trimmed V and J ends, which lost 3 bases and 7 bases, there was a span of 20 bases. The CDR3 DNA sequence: TGTGCCAGCAGCTACGAACCACCAGGGAACGGTAATGAGCAGTTCTTC. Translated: CASSYEPPGNGNEQFF.

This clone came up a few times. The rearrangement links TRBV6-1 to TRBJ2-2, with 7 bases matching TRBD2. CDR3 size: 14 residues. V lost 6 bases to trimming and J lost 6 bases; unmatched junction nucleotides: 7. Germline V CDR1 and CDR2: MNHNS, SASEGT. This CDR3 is CASSYLGGSGELFF. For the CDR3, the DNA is TGTGCCAGCAGCTATCTCGGGGGGTCCGGGGAGCTGTTTTTT.

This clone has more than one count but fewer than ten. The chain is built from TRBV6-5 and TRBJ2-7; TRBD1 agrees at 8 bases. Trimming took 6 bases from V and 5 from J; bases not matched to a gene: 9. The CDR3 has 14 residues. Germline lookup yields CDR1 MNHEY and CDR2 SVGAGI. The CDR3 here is CASRPTGGGHEQYF. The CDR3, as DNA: TGTGCCAGCAGGCCAACAGGGGGTGGCCACGAGCAGTACTTC.

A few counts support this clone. The CDR3 here is CASSGWLAGTDTQYF. The DNA for the CDR3 is TGTGCCAGCAGTGGATGGCTAGCGGGCACAGATACGCAGTATTTT. The gene calls are TRBV2 and TRBJ2-3; 7 positions agree with TRBD2. V gave up 4 bases and J gave up 1 base; unmatched junction bases: 5. This CDR3 has 15 residues. Germline CDR1 is SNHLY and CDR2 is FYNNEI.

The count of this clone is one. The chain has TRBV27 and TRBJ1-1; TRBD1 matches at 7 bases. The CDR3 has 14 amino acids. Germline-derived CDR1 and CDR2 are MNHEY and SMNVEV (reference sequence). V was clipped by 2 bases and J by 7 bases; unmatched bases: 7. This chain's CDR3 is CASSLRTGFLEAFF. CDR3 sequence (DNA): TGTGCCAGCAGTTTACGGACAGGTTTCCTTGAAGCTTTCTTT.

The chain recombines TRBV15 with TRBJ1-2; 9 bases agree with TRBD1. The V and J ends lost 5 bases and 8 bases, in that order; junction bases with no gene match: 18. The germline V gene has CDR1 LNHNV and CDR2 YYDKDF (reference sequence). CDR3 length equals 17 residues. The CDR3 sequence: CATSVKLGQGPFEGYTF. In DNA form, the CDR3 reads TGTGCCACCAGCGTGAAACTCGGACAGGGGCCGTTTGAGGGCTACACCTTC. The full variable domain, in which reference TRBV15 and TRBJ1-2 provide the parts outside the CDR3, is DAMVIQNPRYQVTQFGKPVTLSCSQTLNHNVMYWYQQKSSQAPKLLFHYYDKDFNNEADTPDNFQSRRPNTSFCFLDIRSPGLGDTAMYLCATSVKLGQGPFEGYTFGSGTRLTVV.